This paragraph reports one T cell receptor (beta chain). The data belong to a study of patients and donors after allogeneic stem cell transplantation. Trimming stripped 6 bases from V and 6 bases from J, with 19 bases between. The V gene's germline CDR1 is ENHRY and CDR2 SYGVKD. The CDR3 covers 15 residues. In TCRdb, the RT-PCR reads were re-called with MiXCR into one record per CDR3 protein. The sample consists of some 230,000 distinct CDR3 sequences, 11% to 15% of them appearing once. The sample consisted of blood, either unsorted or a sorted T cell fraction (not recorded which). The V gene is TRBV10-3, the J gene TRBJ2-3; D possibly matches TRBD1 or TRBD2 (5 bases each). This sequence was found in a human donor who was either an allogeneic HSCT recipient or a stem cell or donor lymphocyte infusion donor (not recorded which). It is not recorded whose cells these are; they may come from a transplant donor. CDR3 sequence: CAISAGTERSDTQYF. CDR3 sequence (DNA): TGTGCCATCAGCGCCGGGACCGAAAGGTCCGATACGCAGTATTTT.